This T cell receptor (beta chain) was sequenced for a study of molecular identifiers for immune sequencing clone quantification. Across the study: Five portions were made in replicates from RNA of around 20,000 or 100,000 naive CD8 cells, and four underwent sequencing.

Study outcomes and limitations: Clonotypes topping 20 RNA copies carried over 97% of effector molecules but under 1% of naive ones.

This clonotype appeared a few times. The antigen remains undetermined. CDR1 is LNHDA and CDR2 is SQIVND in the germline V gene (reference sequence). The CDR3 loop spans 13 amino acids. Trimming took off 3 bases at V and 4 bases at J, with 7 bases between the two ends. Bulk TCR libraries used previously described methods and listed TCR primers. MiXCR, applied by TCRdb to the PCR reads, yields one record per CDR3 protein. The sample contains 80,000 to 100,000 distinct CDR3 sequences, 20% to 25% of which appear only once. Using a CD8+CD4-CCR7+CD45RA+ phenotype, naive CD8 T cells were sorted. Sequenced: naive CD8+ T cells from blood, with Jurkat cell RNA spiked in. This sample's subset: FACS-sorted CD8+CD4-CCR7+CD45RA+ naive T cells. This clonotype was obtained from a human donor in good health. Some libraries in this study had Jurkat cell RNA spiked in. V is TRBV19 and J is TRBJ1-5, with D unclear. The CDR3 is CASSIGPNQPQHF. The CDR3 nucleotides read TGTGCCAGTAGTATCGGGCCGAATCAGCCCCAGCATTTT.